The clone carrying this T cell receptor beta chain has only one observation. Its cognate antigen is unknown. The sample is drawn from a study of CD8+CD57+ T cells in acquired aplastic anemia. Overall study: An average of about 3.4 ug of DNA was obtained from sorted CD4+ and CD8+ cells. Overall study results and limits: Significant differences in CD8+ Simpson's diversity were not observed between patients and controls. Between patients and controls, roughly 29 CD8+ CDR3 sequences were found in common.

TCR beta VDJ and CDR3 were profiled, and genomic DNA was the template. Via MiXCR, TCRdb re-called the reads, giving one row per CDR3 protein. Of 150,000 to 200,000 distinct CDR3 sequences detected, around 65% appear once; the ten largest clones hold approximately 44%. V lost 6 bases, J lost 0 bases, and 12 bases lay in between. CDR1 and CDR2 (germline): ENHRY, SYGVKD. CDR3 length equals 15 residues. This receptor was taken from a human donor with severe aplastic anemia or a healthy control (not recorded which). V is TRBV10-3 and J is TRBJ1-3; D not resolved. Material for sequencing was sorted CD4+, CD8+, or CD8+CD57+ T cells (not recorded which) from PBMCs. The chain's CDR3 is CAIRINRDSGNTIYF. The CDR3 DNA reads TGTGCCATCAGGATAAACCGGGACTCTGGAAACACCATATATTTT.